What follows are 22 T cell receptor beta chains derived from one specimen sequenced in a study of CD8 T cells in ankylosing spondylitis. Notes on the study in general: A TCR beta motif of seven or eight highly homologous variants appeared characteristic of ankylosing spondylitis blood.

From the 5' RACE reads, TCRdb called clonotypes with MiXCR, one entry per CDR3 protein. The data contain over 400,000 distinct CDR3 sequences, 25% to 30% of them singletons. What these receptors recognize is not known. The sample consisted of blood, either unsorted or a sorted T cell fraction (not recorded which). The source is a male donor with ankylosing spondylitis.

This chain links TRBV11-2 with TRBJ1-4; 7 bases fit TRBD1. CDR1 SGHAT and CDR2 FQNNGV come from the germline V gene. The CDR3 extends over 16 amino acids. V lost 1 base to trimming and J lost 8 bases; unmatched junction nucleotides: 10. This CDR3 reads CASSLVPQGIAEKLFF. The DNA of the CDR3 is TGTGCCAGCAGCTTAGTACCACAGGGGATAGCGGAAAAACTGTTTTTT.

The CDR3 loop is CSALVGADTQYF. CDR3 sequence (DNA): TGCAGTGCTCTGGTTGGGGCAGATACGCAGTATTTT. The chain carries TRBV20-1 and TRBJ2-3, with D uncertain. Germline loops: CDR1 DFQATT, CDR2 SNEGSKA (reference sequence). The CDR3 is 12 residues long. The ends were cut back, 5 bases at V and 4 bases at J, with 10 bases in the middle.

The rearrangement links TRBV5-1 to TRBJ2-2; tentatively, D is TRBD2 (6 bases). Trimming left V 1 base short and J 2 bases short, with 12 bases between. CDR3 size: 16 residues. The germline CDR1 and CDR2 sequences are SGHRS and YFSETQ. CDR3 DNA sequence: TGCGCCAGCAGCTTGTACCCAGCGGGCAACACCGGGGAGCTGTTTTTT. Its translation is CASSLYPAGNTGELFF.

This clonotype has a handful of counts. The chain recombines TRBV20-1 with TRBJ2-1; 7 bases align to TRBD2. Germline V gene sequence: CDR1 DFQATT, CDR2 SNEGSKA (reference sequence). The CDR3 consists of 13 residues. CDR3 sequence (DNA): TGCTCCGGCGGGAGCGACACCTACAATGAGCAGTTCTTC. The encoded protein is CSGGSDTYNEQFF.

The chain links TRBV7-9 to TRBJ2-7, with D possibly being TRBD2 (6 bases). Trimming took 5 bases from V and 2 from J, leaving 10 bases between them. CDR3 size: 13 residues. Germline V gives CDR1 SEHNR, CDR2 FQNEAQ (reference sequence). The CDR3: CASSAGTAYEQYV. CDR3 coding DNA: TGTGCCAGCAGCGCTGGGACTGCCTACGAGCAGTACGTC.

The rearrangement uses TRBV19 and TRBJ2-4, with 9 bases lining up with TRBD1. V dropped 8 bases and J dropped 6; count of bases not matched to a gene: 5. The CDR3 length is 13 residues. Germline assignment: CDR1 LNHDA and CDR2 SQIVND (reference sequence). The CDR3 bases are TGTGCCAGTTACGGGGACAGGGCAAACATTCAGTACTTC. It yields the protein CASYGDRANIQYF.

This clonotype was seen only a few times. The chain recombines TRBV10-3 with TRBJ2-5; D tentatively reads TRBD1 or TRBD2 (5 bases each). The CDR3 has 15 amino acids. Trimming stripped 6 bases from V and 2 bases from J, with 16 bases between. From germline, CDR1 is ENHRY and CDR2 SYGVKD. The CDR3 here is CAISVGGDRQETQYF. In DNA, the CDR3 is TGTGCCATCAGCGTTGGGGGAGATCGGCAAGAGACCCAGTACTTC.

This clonotype was picked up a small number of times. The chain links TRBV28 to TRBJ2-2, with D possibly TRBD1 on 6 matching bases. The CDR3 runs 14 residues. V was shortened by 3 bases and J by 4 bases, with 9 bases between the two germline ends. CDR1 MDHEN and CDR2 SYDVKM come from the germline V gene. The DNA of the CDR3 is TGTGCCAGCAGTTTTCAGGGGTTCACCGGGGAGCTGTTTTTT. Its translation is CASSFQGFTGELFF.

This clonotype has a count of ten or more. This rearrangement joins TRBV10-2 to TRBJ2-3, with 9 positions matching TRBD2. CDR1 is WSHSY, CDR2 SAAADI, per germline. V gave up 3 bases and J gave up 4 bases; unmatched junction bases: 2. The CDR3 has 14 amino acids. The CDR3 region has the DNA TGCGCCAGCAGTGAAGGACTAGCGCCAGATACGCAGTATTTT. Its translation is CASSEGLAPDTQYF.

In its sample, this clonotype was seen a few times. The gene calls are TRBV7-2 and TRBJ2-7; 8 bases fit TRBD1. This CDR3 region has 13 residues. Germline trimming cut 6 bases from V and 3 bases from J; bases unmatched to any gene: 4. Germline V gene sequence: CDR1 SGHTA, CDR2 FQGNSA. CDR3 DNA: TGTGCCAGCAGTTCGGACAGGGTCTACGAGCAGTACGTC. As protein: CASSSDRVYEQYV.

This clonotype has only a few counts. CDR3 protein: CAIRPGQGDYGYTF. CDR3 DNA sequence: TGTGCCATCAGACCGGGACAGGGAGACTATGGCTACACCTTC. This chain joins TRBV10-3 and TRBJ1-2; 9 positions agree with TRBD1. This CDR3 contains 14 residues. V shed 6 bases and J 3 bases; nucleotides not matched to a gene: 5. The germline V gene has CDR1 ENHRY and CDR2 SYGVKD.

This clonotype turned up a few times. The rearrangement joins TRBV11-2 to TRBJ2-2; D gene uncertain. The V end lost 2 bases, the J end lost 3 bases, and 7 bases lay between the germline ends. CDR1 and CDR2 (germline): SGHAT, FQNNGV. This CDR3 contains 14 residues. The CDR3 region is CASSLNSDTGELFF. CDR3 DNA: TGTGCCAGCAGCTTAAATTCGGACACCGGGGAGCTGTTTTTT.

This chain joins TRBV6-5 and TRBJ2-1; D perhaps matches TRBD1 (5 bases). The V end was cut by 2 bases, the J end by 5 bases, with 13 bases between. The CDR3 has 15 amino acids. CDR1 is MNHEY, CDR2 SVGAGI, per germline. The chain's CDR3 is CASSYGAADHNEQFF. The CDR3 DNA follows: TGTGCCAGCAGTTACGGGGCCGCCGACCACAATGAGCAGTTCTTC.

This clonotype has a handful of counts. The chain carries TRBV20-1 and TRBJ2-5, with D possibly TRBD2 on 6 matching bases. V gave up 0 bases and J gave up 4 bases, with 18 bases separating them. The germline V gene has CDR1 DFQATT and CDR2 SNEGSKA (reference sequence). The CDR3 is made up of 16 amino acids. The chain's CDR3 is CSARDLGWQGGETQYF. The CDR3 nucleotides are TGCAGTGCTAGAGATCTGGGTTGGCAGGGAGGAGAGACCCAGTACTTC.

The J gene is TRBJ2-7, the V gene TRBV7-2; TRBD1 might be the D (5 bases). Germline V CDR1 and CDR2: SGHTA, FQGNSA. The CDR3 spans 17 residues. Trimming took 1 base from V and 2 from J, leaving 18 bases between them. The CDR3 spells CASSLVPPSGAPYEQYF. The CDR3, as DNA: TGTGCCAGCAGCTTAGTTCCCCCTAGTGGGGCTCCCTACGAGCAGTACTTC.

This clonotype was seen ten or more times. This chain joins TRBV7-9 and TRBJ1-5, with D possibly TRBD1 on 5 matching bases. This CDR3 contains 13 residues. V was clipped by 2 bases and J by 6 bases, with 8 bases between them. Germline-derived CDR1 and CDR2 are SEHNR and FQNEAQ (reference sequence). As DNA, the CDR3 is TGTGCCAGCAGCTTATCGGGGGTTCAGCCCCAGCATTTT. It encodes CASSLSGVQPQHF.

This clonotype was recorded many times. A read error may account for a junction end that differs from germline. V usage is TRBV12-3 or TRBV12-4 and J usage is TRBJ2-1; 12 bases map to TRBD2. The CDR3 loop spans 15 amino acids. The CDR3 protein is CASSALAGGYNEQFF. The CDR3 DNA reads as TGCGCCAGCAGCGCCCTAGCGGGAGGGTATAATGAGCAGTTCTTC.

V is TRBV20-1 and J is TRBJ1-5; a weak D match, TRBD1 (5 bases). With 6 bases removed from V and 2 bases from J, the gap between germline ends came to 8 bases. Germline V gene lookup returns CDR1 DFQATT and CDR2 SNEGSKA (reference sequence). This CDR3 region has 12 residues. CDR3 nucleotides: TGCAGTGCCGGACATGGCAATCAGCCCCAGCATTTT. This encodes CSAGHGNQPQHF.

This clonotype was detected ten times or more. The gene calls are TRBV5-1 and TRBJ2-3; D remains unclear. This CDR3 comprises 12 residues. Germline CDR1 and CDR2: SGHRS and YFSETQ. Trimming shortened V by 4 bases and J by 5 bases, and 8 bases separated the two germline ends. CDR3 sequence: CASSKDGDTQYF. Here the CDR3 DNA reads TGCGCCAGCAGCAAAGACGGAGATACGCAGTATTTT.

This clonotype was observed many times. The rearrangement joins TRBV5-1 to TRBJ2-5; TRBD1 agrees at 8 bases. CDR3 length: 15 residues. Germline V gives CDR1 SGHRS, CDR2 YFSETQ. The V segment lost 2 bases and the J segment 4 bases; nucleotides outside the gene matches: 7. The CDR3 bases are TGCGCCAGCAGCTTTGGACAGGGTAACGGAGAGACCCAGTACTTC. Translation: CASSFGQGNGETQYF.

This chain links TRBV2 with TRBJ2-1, with D perhaps matching TRBD2 (5 bases). This CDR3 is built from 21 residues. Germline lookup yields CDR1 SNHLY and CDR2 FYNNEI. The V gene lost 3 bases and the J gene lost 0 bases, with 27 bases spanning the gap. For the CDR3, the DNA is TGTGCCAGCAGTGATCTGGGGTTTTCGCTAGCTCCATCGAGCTCCTACAATGAGCAGTTCTTC. Translating it yields CASSDLGFSLAPSSSYNEQFF.

The chain links TRBV5-1 to TRBJ1-5, with unresolved D. From germline, CDR1 is SGHRS and CDR2 YFSETQ. Trimming took 2 bases from V and 5 from J, leaving 11 bases between them. The CDR3 covers 14 residues. Here the CDR3 reads CASSFSGTDQPQHF. CDR3 DNA sequence: TGCGCCAGCAGCTTCTCAGGCACCGATCAGCCCCAGCATTTT.